Listed below are T cell receptor beta chains from one sample, sequenced in a study of read filtering for tumor transcriptome and immune sequencing. MiXCR was run by TCRdb on the reads, yielding one entry per CDR3 protein. This table holds about 40,000 distinct CDR3 sequences, around 11% found once. Sequencing was done on a sample of a population of CD138-negative cells sorted from bone marrow. The receptors stem from a donor aged 40 or over with multiple myeloma. Each CDR3 is given with its conserved first and last residue. Fields, in order: V gene, J gene, clone size, D gene, CDR3 DNA, CDR3 protein. D genes are given only for firm matches. The size field is filled for only some rows; it gives once, few, many or a size class.

>TRBV7-9|TRBJ2-1|medium-sized|TRBD2
TGTGCCAGCAGCTTAGGGGGACTAAGAAATGAGCAGTTCTTC
CASSLGGLRNEQFF
>TRBV2|TRBJ2-5|NA|NA
TGTGCCAGCAGGCCTAGGGGGGGGGCTCAAGAGACCCAGTACTTC
CASRPRGGAQETQYF
>TRBV30|TRBJ1-3|NA|NA
TGTGCCTCCTGGCCGGACCAGGTGAACACCATATATTTT
CASWPDQVNTIYF
>TRBV27|TRBJ1-5|many|NA
TGTGCCAGCGGGGACGGTCAGCCCCAGCATTTT
CASGDGQPQHF
>TRBV6-1|TRBJ2-2|NA|NA
TGTGCCAGCCGCCAATTTGGTGGGACCGGGGAGCTGTTTTTT
CASRQFGGTGELFF
>TRBV3-1|TRBJ1-1|many|NA
TGTGCCAGCAGCCACCGACGTGACACTGAAGCTTTCTTT
CASSHRRDTEAFF
>TRBV28|TRBJ2-5|many|NA
TGTGCCAGCAGTCGGACCAGGAGGGGGGTATACCAAGAGACCCAGTACTTC
CASSRTRRGVYQETQYF
>TRBV7-3|TRBJ1-1|many|TRBD1
TGTGCCAGCAGCTCGACAGGGGGCGGGGGCACTGAAGCTTTCTTT
CASSSTGGGGTEAFF
>TRBV28|TRBJ2-1|few|TRBD2
TGTGCCTCATGGGGGGGAATTAACTACAATGAGCAGTTCTTC
CASWGGINYNEQFF
>TRBV7-9|TRBJ2-3|many|NA
TGTGCCAGCAGCTTAGCGGGATGGGATTGGGATACGCAGTATTTT
CASSLAGWDWDTQYF
>TRBV7-9|TRBJ2-3|many|TRBD1
TGTGCCAGCAGCCTACCGGGACAGGCCAATACGCAGTATTTT
CASSLPGQANTQYF